Here is one T cell receptor (beta chain) with its context. This entry belongs to a study of blood T cell repertoires in COVID-19. Across the whole study: Samples came from the United States, Italy and Spain, spanning acute and convalescent COVID-19.

In the study's own analysis: The authors estimated nucleated cell counts from reference gene primer amplification. Generated by immunoSEQ multiplex PCR, the TCRdb table keeps only in-frame clones and is missing some. The V and J calls and the clone size are those of that table, but D and trimming were determined from the DNA. The table includes hundreds of thousands of clones, 85% detected once. After removal of 5 bases from V and 4 bases from J, the junction contained 5 bases not matched to a gene. The V gene's germline CDR1 is SGHNT and CDR2 YENEEA. The CDR3 is 14 residues long. This TCR derives from a human donor in a cohort sampled during active COVID-19. Sequences were obtained from peripheral blood. The chain employs TRBV11-3 and TRBJ2-3, with 8 bases fitting TRBD1. CDR3 sequence reads: CASSPQQGADTQYF. In DNA form, the CDR3 reads TGTGCCAGCAGCCCACAACAGGGGGCAGATACGCAGTATTTT.